A single sample gave rise to the 21 T cell receptor beta chains below, sequenced in a study of memory CD4+ T cells and cytomegalovirus serostatus. Sequencing was performed with immunoSEQ multiplex PCR; in TCRdb, only in-frame clones are kept and a portion is missing. The repertoire holds approximately 47,000 clones, around 82% seen once, with approximately 0.97% in the top ten. Single viable CD3+CD4+CD8-CD45RO+ cells were sorted as the memory CD4+ T cells. Sequencing was carried out using memory CD4+ T cells from blood. These receptors were obtained from an adult in good health and CMV-seronegative.

This chain links TRBV7-8 with TRBJ2-7, with D uncertain. The V end lost 1 base, the J end lost 6 bases, and 7 bases lay between the germline ends. The CDR3 covers 12 residues. Germline-derived CDR1 and CDR2 are SGHVS and FQNEAQ. For the CDR3, the DNA is TGTGCCAGCAGCTTAGTCCTGGCCGAGCAGTACTTC. Encoded protein: CASSLVLAEQYF. Full variable domain (outside the CDR3, taken from reference TRBV7-8 and TRBJ2-7): GAGVSQSPRYKVAKRGQDVALRCDPISGHVSLFWYQQALGQGPEFLTYFQNEAQLDKSGLPSDRFFAERPEGSVSTLKIQRTQQEDSAVYLCASSLVLAEQYFGPGTRLTVT.

This clone was seen just once. The V gene is TRBV5-1, the J gene TRBJ1-2, with 9 bases fitting TRBD1. This CDR3 spans 15 amino acids. Germline CDR1 SGHRS, CDR2 YFSETQ. V lost 3 bases and J lost 7; bases outside the gene matches: 10. In nucleotides, the CDR3 is TGCGCCAGCAGCTCGAACGCCGGGACAGGGTTTGGCTACACCTTC. Translated, it gives CASSSNAGTGFGYTF.

The CDR3 region has the DNA TGTGCCAGCAGCCATGCTCGCGCCGGGGGGACCCCTGAAGCTTTCTTT. Translated: CASSHARAGGTPEAFF. The V call is TRBV4-2, the J call TRBJ1-1; possible D gene TRBD1, 5 bases. Germline V CDR1 and CDR2: LGHNA, YNFKEQ. This CDR3 has 16 amino acids. V lost 3 bases, J lost 6 bases, and 20 bases lay in between.

The genes are TRBV15 and TRBJ2-2; 9 nucleotides line up with TRBD1. Trimming removed 1 base from V and 5 bases from J; junction bases left unmatched: 11. The CDR3 totals 18 residues. Germline CDR1 is LNHNV and CDR2 is YYDKDF (reference sequence). The CDR3 DNA sequence: TGTGCCACCAGCAGAGGACCGGGACAGGGAGGAGGAACCGGGGAGCTGTTTTTT. Its translation: CATSRGPGQGGGTGELFF.

The chain joins TRBV7-2 to TRBJ1-2, with a weak D call TRBD1 (5 bases). CDR3 length equals 14 residues. Trimming cost V 4 bases and J 4 bases, with 13 bases left between them. Germline CDR1 and CDR2: SGHTA and FQGNSA. The chain's CDR3 is CASSSDQGLYGYTF. In DNA form, the CDR3 reads TGTGCCAGCAGCTCGGATCAGGGCCTCTATGGCTACACCTTC.

The gene calls are TRBV6-6 and TRBJ2-7, with TRBD2 matching over 13 bases. Germline CDR1 reads MNHNY; CDR2 reads SVGAGI (reference sequence). The length of the CDR3 is 15 residues. V shed 6 bases and J 3 bases; nucleotides not matched to a gene: 5. The CDR3 nucleotides are TGTGCCAGCAGAGGGGGACTAGCGGGGTTCTACGAGCAGTACTTC. As protein: CASRGGLAGFYEQYF.

CDR3: CASSIDAGRTEAFF. DNA for the CDR3: TGTGCCAGTAGTATTGACGCAGGGAGGACTGAAGCTTTCTTT. The J gene is TRBJ1-1, the V gene TRBV19; possible D gene TRBD1, 5 bases. The CDR3 has 14 residues. V was cut by 3 bases and J by 5 bases, with 13 bases left in between. Germline V gives CDR1 LNHDA, CDR2 SQIVND (reference sequence).

The rearrangement links TRBV7-2 to TRBJ1-2; D unresolved. V lost 4 bases and J lost 4, with 4 bases in between. This CDR3 spans 11 amino acids. Germline-derived CDR1 and CDR2 are SGHTA and FQGNSA. Written as DNA, the CDR3 is TGTGCCAGCAGCTCCCTCTATGGCTACACCTTC. Translating gives CASSSLYGYTF.

The chain carries TRBV21-1 and TRBJ1-5; whether TRBD1, the table's D call, matches the DNA was not checked. TRBV21-1 counts as a pseudogene. This CDR3 comprises 17 residues. The CDR3 nucleotides read TGTGCCAGCAGCAAAGAGGGGGATTTTATACGCAATCAGCCCCAGCATTTT. Translated, it gives CASSKEGDFIRNQPQHF.

The chain links TRBV19 to TRBJ1-5; D is possibly TRBD1 (6 bases). The V gene's germline CDR1 is LNHDA and CDR2 SQIVND (reference sequence). V was pared by 10 bases and J by 3 bases, with 16 bases between. This CDR3 is built from 14 residues. The CDR3 region has the DNA TGTGCCACTGGGGCGGGGGCGGACAATCAGCCCCAGCATTTT. Amino acids: CATGAGADNQPQHF.

This clone has a handful of counts. This chain uses TRBV9 with TRBJ1-3; 12 bases line up with TRBD1. Losses at the gene ends were 4 bases for V and 8 bases for J; bases not matched to a gene: 7. Germline values: CDR1 SGDLS, CDR2 YYNGEE. The length of the CDR3 is 15 residues. CDR3 bases: TGTGCCAGCAGCCCAGGGGACAGGGGGCGAGACACCATATATTTT. Its protein product is CASSPGDRGRDTIYF.

This clone occurred once. The chain employs TRBV18 and TRBJ1-1; D is uncertain. The V and J ends lost 3 bases and 5 bases respectively, with 19 bases between them. Germline V gene sequence: CDR1 KGHSH, CDR2 LQKENI. This CDR3 region has 16 residues. This CDR3 is CASSPRQPGLRTEAFF. The CDR3, as DNA: TGTGCCAGCTCACCTCGGCAGCCCGGCTTGAGAACTGAAGCTTTCTTT.

This clone is medium-sized within its sample. The DNA for the CDR3 is TGTGCCAGCAGCTTCCTCGGTTCCAATCAGCCCCAGCATTTT. The encoded protein is CASSFLGSNQPQHF. The genes are TRBV7-8 and TRBJ1-5; the D is unclear. Trimming removed 3 bases from V and 3 bases from J, with 9 bases in between. The CDR3 extends over 14 amino acids. From germline, CDR1 is SGHVS and CDR2 FQNEAQ.

This sequence joins TRBV18 and TRBJ2-7; the match to TRBD1 covers 10 bases. Germline values: CDR1 KGHSH, CDR2 LQKENI. V gave up 4 bases and J gave up 3 bases; unmatched junction bases: 6. This CDR3 comprises 15 residues. In nucleotides, the CDR3 is TGTGCCAGCTCACTTGGGACAGGGGTCATCTACGAGCAGTACTTC. It is translated as CASSLGTGVIYEQYF.

The table lists this clone with a few counts. V is TRBV5-6 and J is TRBJ1-1; maybe TRBD1 (6 bases). V lost 2 bases and J 0 bases, leaving 17 bases between the germline ends. This CDR3 is built from 17 residues. Germline assignment: CDR1 SGHDT and CDR2 YYEEEE. CDR3 sequence reads: CASSLDRMFKMNTEAFF. In nucleotides, the CDR3 is TGTGCCAGCAGCTTAGACAGGATGTTTAAAATGAACACTGAAGCTTTCTTT.

The chain uses TRBV28 and TRBJ2-2; the D gene is possibly TRBD2 (5 bases). Trimming left V 7 bases short and J 3 bases short, with 6 bases between. The germline CDR1 and CDR2 sequences are MDHEN and SYDVKM. This CDR3 has 12 amino acids. CDR3: CASIGDTGELFF. CDR3 bases: TGTGCCAGCATCGGGGACACCGGGGAGCTGTTTTTT.

V gene TRBV27 combines with J gene TRBJ2-1; TRBD2 is a possible D gene (5 bases). Germline CDR1 and CDR2: MNHEY and SMNVEV (reference sequence). The CDR3 is made up of 14 amino acids. Trimming pared 3 bases from V and 6 bases from J, leaving 12 bases between. This CDR3 reads CASSLEEASNEQFF. CDR3 in DNA: TGTGCCAGCAGTTTGGAGGAAGCGAGCAATGAGCAGTTCTTC.

Concerning this clone: Other nucleotide sequences in the sample specify the same CDR3. The rearrangement joins TRBV18 to TRBJ2-1; 13 bases fit TRBD2. The V gene end was trimmed by 3 bases and the J gene end by 6 bases; junction bases not matched to a gene: 2. From germline, CDR1 is KGHSH and CDR2 LQKENI. The CDR3 covers 15 residues. The CDR3 loop reads CASSPTSGGANEQFF. CDR3 DNA: TGTGCCAGCTCACCTACTAGCGGGGGGGCCAATGAGCAGTTCTTC.

This chain joins TRBV28 and TRBJ2-2; D not resolved. Germline-derived CDR1 and CDR2 are MDHEN and SYDVKM. The CDR3 is 15 amino acids. V lost 7 bases and J 2 bases, leaving 14 bases between the germline ends. In DNA form, the CDR3 reads TGTGCCAGCAACACCCCCTGGGTAAACACCGGGGAGCTGTTTTTT. Translating gives CASNTPWVNTGELFF.

V usage is TRBV19 and J usage is TRBJ2-7, with D possibly TRBD2 on 6 matching bases. The CDR3 has 13 residues. Trimming took off 3 bases at V and 6 bases at J, with 12 bases between the two ends. The germline V gene has CDR1 LNHDA and CDR2 SQIVND (reference sequence). In nucleotides, the CDR3 is TGTGCCAGTAGTATCTCTAAGGAGGGCGAGCAGTACTTC. It specifies CASSISKEGEQYF.

This clone was observed a handful of times. The chain joins TRBV30 to TRBJ1-1; D not resolved. Germline-derived CDR1 and CDR2 are GTSNPN and SVGIG (reference sequence). The CDR3 consists of 14 residues. V gave up 6 bases and J gave up 0 bases, with 14 bases separating them. The CDR3 sequence is CACETDAMNTEAFF. CDR3 bases: TGTGCCTGTGAGACTGACGCTATGAACACTGAAGCTTTCTTT. Together with reference TRBV30 and TRBJ1-1, the CDR3 gives the full variable domain: SQTIHQWPATLVQPVGSPLSLECTVEGTSNPNLYWYRQAAGRGLQLLFYSVGIGQISSEVPQNLSASRPQDRQFILSSKKLLLSDSGFYLCACETDAMNTEAFFGQGTRLTVV.